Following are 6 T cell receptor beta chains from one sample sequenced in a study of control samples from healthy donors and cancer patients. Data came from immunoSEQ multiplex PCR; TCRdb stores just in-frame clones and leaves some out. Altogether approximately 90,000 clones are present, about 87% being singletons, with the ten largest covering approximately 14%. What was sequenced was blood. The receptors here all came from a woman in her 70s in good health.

CDR3 protein: CAWSSLTGTSSNIQYF. The CDR3 DNA sequence: TGTGCCTGGAGTAGCCTCACCGGGACTTCTAGCAACATTCAGTACTTC. The chain has TRBV30 and TRBJ2-4; maybe TRBD2 (6 bases). This CDR3 is built from 16 residues. CDR1 and CDR2 (germline): GTSNPN, SVGIG (reference sequence). V gave up 2 bases and J gave up 7 bases, with 21 bases separating them.

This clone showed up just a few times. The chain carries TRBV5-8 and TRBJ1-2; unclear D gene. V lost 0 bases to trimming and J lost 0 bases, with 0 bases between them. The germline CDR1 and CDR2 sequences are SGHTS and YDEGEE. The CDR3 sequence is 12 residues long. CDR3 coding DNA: TGTGCCAGCAGCTTGGCTAACTATGGCTACACCTTC. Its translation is CASSLANYGYTF.

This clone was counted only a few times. CDR3 residues: CASSEWVSPLHF. The CDR3 DNA reads TGTGCCAGCAGTGAATGGGTTTCACCCCTCCACTTT. The gene calls are TRBV6-1 and TRBJ1-6; D not certain. The CDR3 contains 12 residues. Trimming removed 2 bases at V and 9 bases at J, with 5 bases between. Germline V gene data show CDR1 as MNHNS and CDR2 as SASEGT.

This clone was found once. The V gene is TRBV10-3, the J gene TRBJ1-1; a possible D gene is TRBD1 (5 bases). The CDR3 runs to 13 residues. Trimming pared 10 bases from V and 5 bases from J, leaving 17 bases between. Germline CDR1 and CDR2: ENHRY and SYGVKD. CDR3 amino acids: CANRGEGWTEAFF. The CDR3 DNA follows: TGTGCCAATCGGGGGGAGGGTTGGACTGAAGCTTTCTTT.

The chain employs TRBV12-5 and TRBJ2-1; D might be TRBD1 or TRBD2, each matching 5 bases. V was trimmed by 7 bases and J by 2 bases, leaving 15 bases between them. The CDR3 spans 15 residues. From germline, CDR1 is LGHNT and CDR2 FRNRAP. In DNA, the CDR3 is TGTGCTAGTGCTGTCGACCGGGACCCCTACAATGAGCAGTTCTTC. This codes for CASAVDRDPYNEQFF.

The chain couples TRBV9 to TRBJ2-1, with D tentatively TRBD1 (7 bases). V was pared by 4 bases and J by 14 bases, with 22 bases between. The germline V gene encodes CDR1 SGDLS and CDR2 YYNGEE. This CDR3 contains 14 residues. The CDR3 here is CASSPRTGGVEEFF. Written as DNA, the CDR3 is TGTGCCAGCAGCCCAAGGACAGGAGGGGTCGAGGAGTTCTTC.